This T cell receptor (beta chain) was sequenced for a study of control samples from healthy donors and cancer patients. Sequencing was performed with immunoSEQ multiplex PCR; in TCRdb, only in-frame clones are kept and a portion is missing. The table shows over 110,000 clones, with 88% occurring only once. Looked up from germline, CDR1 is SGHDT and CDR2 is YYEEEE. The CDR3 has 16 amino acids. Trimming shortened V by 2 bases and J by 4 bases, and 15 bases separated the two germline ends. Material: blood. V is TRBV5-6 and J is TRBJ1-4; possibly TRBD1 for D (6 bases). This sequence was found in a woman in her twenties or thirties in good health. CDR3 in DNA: TGTGCCAGCAGCTTCTATGGGGGGCCGGGTAATGAAAAACTGTTTTTT. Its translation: CASSFYGGPGNEKLFF.